The 12 T cell receptor beta chains given below trace back to one sample, sequenced in a study of blood T cell repertoires in COVID-19. Measured with immunoSEQ multiplex PCR; TCRdb has only the in-frame clones, and not every one. The sample gives 110,000 to 150,000 clones, 78% of which show up once; approximately 6% is in the top ten. Sequencing was done on a sample of PBMCs or T cells enriched from blood (not recorded which). The receptors shown here come from a woman between 45 and 65 years old who had recovered from COVID-19.

This CDR3 is CASQDRVLEAFF. The CDR3 DNA sequence: TGTGCCAGCCAGGACAGGGTACTCGAAGCTTTCTTT. The chain recombines TRBV2 with TRBJ1-1; 8 nucleotides line up with TRBD1. Germline-derived CDR1 and CDR2 are SNHLY and FYNNEI. Trimming cost V 8 bases and J 8 bases; bases outside gene matches: 7. The CDR3 has 12 amino acids.

J is TRBJ2-7 and V is TRBV19; TRBD1 aligns across 10 bases. Germline lookup yields CDR1 LNHDA and CDR2 SQIVND (reference sequence). Losses at the gene ends were 5 bases for V and 5 bases for J; bases not matched to a gene: 6. The CDR3 spans 14 residues. CDR3 region: CASSPGTGANEQYF. The CDR3 region has the DNA TGTGCCAGTAGTCCCGGGACAGGGGCTAACGAGCAGTACTTC. Together with reference TRBV19 and TRBJ2-7, the CDR3 gives the full variable domain: DGGITQSPKYLFRKEGQNVTLSCEQNLNHDAMYWYRQDPGQGLRLIYYSQIVNDFQKGDIAEGYSVSREKKESFPLTVTSAQKNPTAFYLCASSPGTGANEQYFGPGTRLTVT.

The V gene is TRBV12-5, the J gene TRBJ1-2; D remains ambiguous. The V end lost 2 bases, the J end lost 12 bases, and 13 bases lay between the germline ends. This CDR3 comprises 12 residues. In germline, CDR1 is LGHNT, CDR2 FRNRAP. This CDR3 reads CASGLTLGGHTF. The CDR3, as DNA: TGTGCTAGTGGTTTGACCCTCGGAGGCCACACCTTC.

This chain joins TRBV28 and TRBJ1-3; D is uncertain. The CDR3 loop spans 13 amino acids. Per the germline V gene, CDR1 is MDHEN and CDR2 is SYDVKM. Deletions cut 2 bases from V and 6 bases from J, with 8 bases between. Written as DNA, the CDR3 is TGTGCCAGCAGTTTAGGAGGGATAAACACCATATATTTT. Translated, it gives CASSLGGINTIYF.

The rearrangement joins TRBV28 to TRBJ1-1; 7 bases map to TRBD1. Germline V CDR1 and CDR2: MDHEN, SYDVKM. This CDR3 region has 15 residues. V gave up 5 bases and J gave up 3 bases; unmatched junction bases: 9. CDR3 DNA sequence: TGTGCCAGCAGTGTCACGGCAGGGGGGTACACTGAAGCTTTCTTT. Protein product: CASSVTAGGYTEAFF. The full variable domain, its missing parts supplied by reference TRBV28 and TRBJ1-1, is DVKVTQSSRYLVKRTGEKVFLECVQDMDHENMFWYRQDPGLGLRLIYFSYDVKMKEKGDIPEGYSVSREKKERFSLILESASTNQTSMYLCASSVTAGGYTEAFFGQGTRLTVV.

V usage is TRBV5-4 and J usage is TRBJ2-3; tentatively, D is TRBD2 (5 bases). Germline V gene data show CDR1 as SGHNT and CDR2 as YYREEE (reference sequence). CDR3 size: 14 residues. Trimming removed 2 bases at V and 1 base at J, with 8 bases between. The CDR3 bases are TGTGCCAGCAGCTTTGCGGGTGGCACAGATACGCAGTATTTT. It specifies CASSFAGGTDTQYF.

This clone was observed a few times. The chain couples TRBV30 to TRBJ2-1; possible D gene TRBD2, 6 bases. Trimming left V 0 bases short and J 8 bases short, with 17 bases between. The CDR3 has 15 amino acids. From germline, CDR1 is GTSNPN and CDR2 SVGIG (reference sequence). The CDR3 bases are TGTGCCTGGAGTGTACGGGGCGGGGTTGGGGATGAGCAGTTCTTC. Its translation is CAWSVRGGVGDEQFF. Using reference TRBV30 and TRBJ2-1 for the parts outside the CDR3, the full variable domain is SQTIHQWPATLVQPVGSPLSLECTVEGTSNPNLYWYRQAAGRGLQLLFYSVGIGQISSEVPQNLSASRPQDRQFILSSKKLLLSDSGFYLCAWSVRGGVGDEQFFGPGTRLTVL.

The chain links TRBV19 to TRBJ2-3; maybe TRBD2 (5 bases). V was clipped by 7 bases and J by 2 bases, with 10 bases between them. This CDR3 region has 13 residues. Germline CDR1 is LNHDA and CDR2 is SQIVND (reference sequence). CDR3 sequence reads: CASNEGLTDTQYF. CDR3 nucleotide sequence: TGTGCCAGTAACGAGGGCCTCACAGATACGCAGTATTTT.

A few counts support this clone. The chain has TRBV3-1 (or the pseudogene TRBV3-2) and TRBJ1-3; no clear D. This CDR3 region has 15 residues. Trimming removed 8 bases at V and 0 bases at J, with 14 bases between. Germline CDR1 LGHDT, CDR2 YNNKEL (reference sequence). This chain's CDR3 is CASGRGLSSGNTIYF. The CDR3 coding sequence is TGTGCCAGCGGTCGTGGGCTAAGCTCTGGAAACACCATATATTTT.

V is TRBV7-9 and J is TRBJ2-1; TRBD2 aligns across 11 bases. CDR1 SEHNR and CDR2 FQNEAQ come from the germline V gene (reference sequence). Unmatched junction bases numbered 15, after V lost 5 bases and J lost 9 bases. CDR3 length equals 17 residues. The CDR3 spells CASSRIAGTSGGGEQFF. CDR3 DNA sequence: TGTGCCAGCAGCCGAATAGCCGGCACTAGCGGGGGCGGTGAGCAGTTCTTC.

J is TRBJ2-7 and V is TRBV24-1; no firm D call. CDR1 KGHDR and CDR2 SFDVKD come from the germline V gene. V lost 3 bases to trimming and J lost 1 base, with 3 bases between them. The length of the CDR3 is 12 residues. The CDR3 sequence: CATSDESYEQYF. CDR3 DNA sequence: TGTGCCACCAGTGATGAGTCCTACGAGCAGTACTTC.

The gene calls are TRBV5-5 and TRBJ2-1, with 10 nucleotides matching TRBD2. The CDR3 is made up of 16 amino acids. With V trimmed by 3 bases and J by 7 bases, 10 bases remained unmatched. The germline V gene encodes CDR1 SGHKS and CDR2 YYEKEE (reference sequence). The CDR3 sequence: CASSSRASGGTNEQFF. The DNA of the CDR3 is TGTGCCAGCAGCTCCAGGGCTAGCGGGGGCACAAATGAGCAGTTCTTC.